Here is one TCR beta chain with its context. A few counts support this clonotype. This clone's antigen is unknown. The record has no base qualities; no much larger clone is one base away. The data were obtained in a study of T-cell reconstitution after alpha-beta-depleted transplantation in children (TCRdb year 2016). Turning to the overall study: T-cell immune reconstitution after TCRalphabeta/CD19-depleted allogeneic hematopoietic cell transplantation in children was quantitatively tracked in the study by means of TCR repertoire profiling.

To prepare the library, PCR was applied. Sequencing instrument: Illumina HiSeq 2500. TCR libraries were prepared with molecular barcoding, using unique molecular identifiers to normalize TCRbeta repertoire quantification. The public reads were reprocessed in TCRdb via fastp at Q25 and MiXCR, keeping in-frame beta chains. Rows matching on CDR3 protein sequence are summarized as one entry with the most common DNA and genes. This sample holds nearly 400,000 distinct CDR3 sequences; over 20% were observed only once. Approximately 3.9% of the sample is held by the ten biggest clonotypes. Inclusive of the bounding cysteine and phenylalanine, the CDR3 is 13 residues long. Left in the record is the CDR3 DNA by itself, 39 bases read in frame from the first base. V drops 11 bases and J drops 0 bases, leaving 8 bases in between.

This TCR was recovered from a human donor who donated a stem cell graft to a child with acute myeloid leukemia. The sequences come from PBMCs from the stem cell graft donor, collected from the stem cell graft. The chain was built from TRBV12-3 or TRBV12-4 and TRBJ2-6, with the D gene uncertain. The nucleotide sequence reads TGTGCCGGCTACCTCTCTGGGGCCAACGTCCTGACTTTC. This is translated as CAGYLSGANVLTF.